This paragraph reports one T cell receptor beta chain. V lost 6 bases and J lost 4; bases outside the gene matches: 9. Germline V gene lookup returns CDR1 MNHNS and CDR2 SASEGT. CDR3 length: 14 amino acids. The sample comes from a study of cytomegalovirus exposure and HLA in healthy donors. The data were produced by immunoSEQ multiplex PCR, yet TCRdb's version contains in-frame clones alone and is incomplete. Of tens of thousands of clones listed, approximately 96% are singletons. The sample consisted of PBMCs. V usage is TRBV6-1 and J usage is TRBJ2-7; 7 bases match TRBD1. The receptor was derived from a man aged 25 to 40 in good health and CMV-seropositive. CDR3 residues: CASRIGTADYEQYF. The CDR3 DNA sequence: TGTGCCAGCAGGATCGGGACAGCGGATTACGAGCAGTACTTC.